This T cell receptor beta chain was sequenced for a study of blood T cells in healthy people across ages. Study-level information: Template-switching capture recovered about one barcoded beta molecule per two T cells. Findings and limits, study-wide: TCR beta diversity per million T cells fell roughly linearly with age.

Germline V gene data show CDR1 as ENHRY and CDR2 as SYGVKD. There are 12 residues in the CDR3. About this clonotype itself: The antigen remains unidentified.

It was with a sample-barcoded 5' primer and a J-beta primer mix that a second PCR of roughly 6 to 12 cycles was run. MiXCR was run by TCRdb on the 5' RACE reads, yielding one entry per CDR3 protein. Of about 1.4 million distinct CDR3 sequences in the sample, 45% to 70% were seen once. The donors, healthy Caucasians from Russia, were aged about 6 to 95. Samples each yielded at least 5.5 micrograms of total RNA. This sequence was found in a man aged 18-30 years in good health. Sample: blood. The J gene is TRBJ2-5, the V gene TRBV10-3; possibly TRBD2 for D (5 bases). The J call may not be correct, given that the DNA end is closer to TRBJ2-7. This chain's CDR3 is CAIRGVPYEQYF. The CDR3 nucleotides are TGTGCCATCAGGGGAGTCCCCTACGAGCAGTACTTC.